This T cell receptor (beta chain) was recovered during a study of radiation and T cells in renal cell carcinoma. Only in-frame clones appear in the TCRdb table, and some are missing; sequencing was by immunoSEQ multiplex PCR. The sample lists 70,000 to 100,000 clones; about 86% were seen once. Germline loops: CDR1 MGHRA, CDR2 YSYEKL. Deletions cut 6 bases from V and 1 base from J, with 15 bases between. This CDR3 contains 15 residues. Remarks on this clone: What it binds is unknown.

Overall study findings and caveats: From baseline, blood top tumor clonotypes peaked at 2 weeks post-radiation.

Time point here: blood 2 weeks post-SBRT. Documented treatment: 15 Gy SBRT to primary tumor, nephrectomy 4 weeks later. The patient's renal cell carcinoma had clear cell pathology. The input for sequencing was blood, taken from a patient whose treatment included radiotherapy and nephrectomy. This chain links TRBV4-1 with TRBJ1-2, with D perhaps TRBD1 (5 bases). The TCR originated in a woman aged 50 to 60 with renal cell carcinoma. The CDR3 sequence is CASSLGHGDNYGYTF. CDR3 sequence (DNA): TGCGCCAGCAGTCTGGGGCACGGCGATAACTATGGCTACACCTTC.